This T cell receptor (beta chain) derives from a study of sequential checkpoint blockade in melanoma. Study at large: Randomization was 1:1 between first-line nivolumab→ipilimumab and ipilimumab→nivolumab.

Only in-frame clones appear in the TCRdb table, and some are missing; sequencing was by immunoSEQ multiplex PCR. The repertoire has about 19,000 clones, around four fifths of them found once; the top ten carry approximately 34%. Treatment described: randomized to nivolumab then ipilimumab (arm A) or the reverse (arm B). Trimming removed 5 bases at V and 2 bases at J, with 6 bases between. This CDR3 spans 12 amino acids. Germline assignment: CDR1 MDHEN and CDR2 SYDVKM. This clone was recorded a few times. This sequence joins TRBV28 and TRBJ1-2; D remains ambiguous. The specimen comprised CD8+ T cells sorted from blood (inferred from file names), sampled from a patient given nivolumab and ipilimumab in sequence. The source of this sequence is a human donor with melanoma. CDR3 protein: CASSGGNYGYTF. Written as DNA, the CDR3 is TGTGCCAGCAGTGGAGGGAACTATGGCTACACCTTC.